What follows describes a single T cell receptor beta chain. The target antigen is unknown. Here the CDR3 omits its conserved ending phenylalanine or tryptophan, so a read error is the likely source. This entry is derived from a study of tumor-infiltrating lymphocytes in primary liver carcinoma. This CDR3 has 13 amino acids. Germline values: CDR1 ENHRY, CDR2 SYGVKD. Starting from 450 to 500 ng of total RNA, TCR beta cDNA was produced with a primer in the constant region. Three rounds of nested multiplex PCR with slightly modified ARM-PCR produced TCR beta libraries. The first two PCR rounds used TRBV1-TRBV30 forward primers with a C-beta reverse primer, roughly 10 cycles each. TCRdb fed the multiplex PCR reads into MiXCR, producing one record per CDR3 protein. The sample has around 100,000 distinct CDR3 sequences, around 71% seen once. Study-wide results and limits: Blood had a significantly lower top-250-clone fraction than tumors did (p = 0.039).

Bulk tissue was left unsorted, and RNA and DNA were co-extracted from about 20-30 mg of it. This clonotype was obtained from a woman aged 60-75 years with primary liver carcinoma and hepatitis B virus infection. Sequenced: liver tumor tissue from sampling region 2. This sample's subset: tumor region T2, inferior pole. The genes are TRBV10-3 and TRBJ1-2; maybe TRBD1 (5 bases). CDR3 protein: CAISEGQEDGYTI. The DNA of the CDR3 is TGTGCCATTAGTGAGGGGCAGGAAGATGGCTACACCATC.